In this sample, the clone carrying this TCR beta chain turned up many times. One base away lies a much larger clone, so this may be a sequencing read error. The data stem from a study of tumor-infiltrating lymphocytes in oesophageal squamous cell carcinoma. TCRdb passed the PCR reads through MiXCR, listing each CDR3 protein once. The repertoire holds around 22,000 distinct CDR3 sequences, with roughly 40% as singletons. Germline loops: CDR1 SEHNR, CDR2 FQNEAQ (reference sequence). This CDR3 has 14 amino acids. V was pared by 1 base and J by 7 bases, with 14 bases between. The sequencing input was esophageal tumor tissue. This chain uses TRBV7-9 with TRBJ2-7; D might be TRBD1 (5 bases). The TCR sequence derives from a male donor with esophageal squamous cell carcinoma. The CDR3 coding sequence is TGTGCCAGCAGCTTAGGGCAGGGTCCCAATGAGCAGTACTTC. Its translation is CASSLGQGPNEQYF.